A selection of T cell receptor beta chains follows, all from one sample in a study of Graves' ophthalmopathy and Graves' hyperthyroidism. TCRdb used MiXCR to reprocess the multiplex PCR reads, holding one entry per CDR3 protein. The table lists 740,000 or so distinct CDR3 sequences, approximately 40% of them singletons. The sample comprised peripheral blood. All receptors come from an adult man with Graves' ophthalmopathy. The CDR3 runs from the conserved cysteine through the conserved F or W. D genes are given only for firm matches.

CDR3aa,d_gene,j_gene,v_gene
CASSPGDSNEKLFF,TRBD1,TRBJ1-4,TRBV9
CAISGGQGSLNEQYF,TRBD1,TRBJ2-7,TRBV10-3
CASSNTTGDEQYF,TRBD1,TRBJ2-7,TRBV7-9
CASSPGTGVAEQYF,TRBD1,TRBJ2-7,TRBV2
CAISESTLGRRNTGELFF,.,TRBJ2-2,TRBV10-3
CASSAGTGIYEQYF,TRBD1,TRBJ2-7,TRBV7-3
CASSQEWQGNQPQHF,.,TRBJ1-5,TRBV4-2
CASSDLGRKQETQYF,.,TRBJ2-5,TRBV2
CASRTNVNTGELFF,.,TRBJ2-2,TRBV19
CASSILKVSGDNQPQHF,.,TRBJ1-5,TRBV19
CAISESGGVYEHF,.,TRBJ1-5,TRBV10-3
CASSQGVGTGYGYTF,TRBD1,TRBJ1-2,TRBV2
CSDAVTEAFF,.,TRBJ1-1,TRBV29-1
CASSDPGQGYGYTF,TRBD1,TRBJ1-2,TRBV25-1
CASSLALGQEGYTF,TRBD1,TRBJ1-2,TRBV7-9
CASSLTRGQGAVGELFF,TRBD1,TRBJ2-2,TRBV7-3
CASSTQGHAQETQYF,.,TRBJ2-5,TRBV19
CASSFYDLGYGYTF,.,TRBJ1-2,TRBV7-2
CASSLAGGGTADTQYF,.,TRBJ2-3,TRBV7-6
CASKGGPGRNTEAFF,.,TRBJ1-1,TRBV2
CASSLASGKGQYF,.,TRBJ2-7,TRBV5-4
CASSLLEGYTF,.,TRBJ1-2,TRBV7-9
CASSQDRDDYGYTF,.,TRBJ1-2,TRBV7-9
CASSSQKGSNYGYTF,.,TRBJ1-2,TRBV7-2
CASRAGGKMNTEAFF,TRBD1,TRBJ1-1,TRBV2
CASSLLEAQETQYF,.,TRBJ2-5,TRBV28
CASSYRTPYNSPLHF,.,TRBJ1-6,TRBV2
CSAPSGGAKTQYF,TRBD2,TRBJ2-5,TRBV29-1
CASSLRTSYEQYF,.,TRBJ2-7,TRBV5-5
CASSYGEYGYTF,.,TRBJ1-2,TRBV4-3
CASSLRGLAGTDTQYF,TRBD2,TRBJ2-3,TRBV7-9
CASSPTTAIQETQYF,.,TRBJ2-5,TRBV7-9
CSVVGDRRNTGANVLTF,TRBD1,TRBJ2-6,TRBV29-1
CASSFLPRRKNEKLFF,.,TRBJ1-4,TRBV19
CSGRGANEKLFF,.,TRBJ1-4,TRBV29-1
CATSRDIVTYEQYF,.,TRBJ2-7,TRBV15
CASSEEGWGYGYTF,.,TRBJ1-2,TRBV9
CASSPALVAVETQYF,.,TRBJ2-5,TRBV12-3/TRBV12-4
CSVGTLVGTEAFF,.,TRBJ1-1,TRBV29-1
CASEGTPYGYTF,.,TRBJ1-2,TRBV19
CASSLRPGRYTEAFF,.,TRBJ1-1,TRBV11-2
CAKVAGRTYEQYF,.,TRBJ2-7,TRBV7-7
CASSVSGRPASLNTGELFF,.,TRBJ2-2,TRBV25-1
CASSGQLEKLFF,.,TRBJ1-4,TRBV2
CASRRGSEAFF,.,TRBJ1-1,TRBV27
CASSYLGPTRDGQYF,.,TRBJ2-7,TRBV6-4
CASSDRGDYEQYF,TRBD1,TRBJ2-7,TRBV9
CASSFSAGGEQYF,TRBD1,TRBJ2-7,TRBV7-2
CASSYRDSLVETQYF,.,TRBJ2-5,TRBV6-5